Listed below are T cell receptor beta chains from one sample, sequenced in a study of blood T cells in healthy people across ages. TCRdb re-analysed the 5' RACE reads in MiXCR, keeping a single row per CDR3 protein. The table lists 1 million or so distinct CDR3 sequences, approximately 26% of them singletons. This sample also appeared in a second study, on T cells of mothers and their children.

The source material was blood. The receptor set was obtained from a girl aged 2 to 10 in good health. CDR3s include the opening cysteine and the closing phenylalanine or tryptophan. Each record gives: J gene, clone size, V gene, CDR3 protein. Expanded clones are given a class, and other clones once, few, many or no size at all.

j_gene: TRBJ1-1; abundance: NA; v_gene: TRBV3-1; CDR3aa: CASSQEGRSLF
j_gene: TRBJ2-5; abundance: NA; v_gene: TRBV5-1; CDR3aa: CASSLLASGGAETQYF
j_gene: NA; abundance: NA; v_gene: TRBV4-2; CDR3aa: CASSQQGIGTYEQYF
j_gene: TRBJ2-5; abundance: few; v_gene: TRBV2; CDR3aa: CASRARQDRKETQYF
j_gene: TRBJ2-4; abundance: NA; v_gene: TRBV19; CDR3aa: CASSMFQNIQYF
j_gene: TRBJ2-5; abundance: NA; v_gene: TRBV20-1; CDR3aa: CSASRAGGPVTQYF
j_gene: TRBJ1-5; abundance: few; v_gene: TRBV7-9; CDR3aa: CASSLEGPGPQHF
j_gene: TRBJ2-5; abundance: few; v_gene: TRBV7-8; CDR3aa: CASRRRVGQETQYF
j_gene: TRBJ2-1; abundance: NA; v_gene: TRBV6-2/TRBV6-3; CDR3aa: CASSYGGSFDEQFF
j_gene: TRBJ2-3; abundance: NA; v_gene: TRBV20-1; CDR3aa: CSARLHLRDSTDTQYF
j_gene: TRBJ1-2; abundance: NA; v_gene: TRBV29-1; CDR3aa: CSAAGTYGYGHTF
j_gene: TRBJ2-7; abundance: NA; v_gene: TRBV6-2/TRBV6-3; CDR3aa: CASERESNEQYF
j_gene: TRBJ2-3; abundance: NA; v_gene: TRBV5-1; CDR3aa: CASSLVPGTGTDTQYF
j_gene: TRBJ1-2; abundance: NA; v_gene: TRBV7-2; CDR3aa: CASSLGNRGNGYTF
j_gene: TRBJ1-6; abundance: NA; v_gene: TRBV12-3/TRBV12-4; CDR3aa: CASSRALQRDRVLSSYNSPLHF
j_gene: TRBJ2-3; abundance: NA; v_gene: TRBV13; CDR3aa: CASSSSLAGNTDTQYF
j_gene: TRBJ2-3; abundance: few; v_gene: TRBV7-9; CDR3aa: CASAGGARDTQYF
j_gene: TRBJ2-3; abundance: NA; v_gene: TRBV12-3/TRBV12-4; CDR3aa: CASSFGSVGHTQYF
j_gene: TRBJ2-3; abundance: NA; v_gene: TRBV15; CDR3aa: CATSGGIYTDTQYF
j_gene: TRBJ2-2; abundance: few; v_gene: TRBV6-2/TRBV6-3; CDR3aa: CASSYYDWVNANTGELFF
j_gene: TRBJ2-1; abundance: NA; v_gene: TRBV7-8; CDR3aa: CASSPMGGGISQEQFF
j_gene: TRBJ2-4; abundance: NA; v_gene: TRBV11-2; CDR3aa: CASVANLAKNIQYF